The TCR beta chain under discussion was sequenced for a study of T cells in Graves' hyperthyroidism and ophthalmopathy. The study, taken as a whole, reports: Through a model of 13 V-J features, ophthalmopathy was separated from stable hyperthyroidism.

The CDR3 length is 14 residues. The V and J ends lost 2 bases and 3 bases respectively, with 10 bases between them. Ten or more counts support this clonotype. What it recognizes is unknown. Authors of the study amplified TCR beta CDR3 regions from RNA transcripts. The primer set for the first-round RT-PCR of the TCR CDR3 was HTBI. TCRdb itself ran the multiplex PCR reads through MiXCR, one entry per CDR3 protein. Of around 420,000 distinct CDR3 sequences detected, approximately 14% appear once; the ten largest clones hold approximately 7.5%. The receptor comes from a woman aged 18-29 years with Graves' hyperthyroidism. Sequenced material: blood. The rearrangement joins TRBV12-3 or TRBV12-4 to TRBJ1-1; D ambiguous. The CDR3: CASSLRGRDTEAFF. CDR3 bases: TGTGCCAGCAGTTTAAGAGGAAGAGACACTGAAGCTTTCTTT.